The 26 T cell receptor beta chains below were found in one sample sequenced in a study of T cell responses to AZD1222 COVID-19 vaccine. Generated by immunoSEQ multiplex PCR, the TCRdb table keeps only in-frame clones and is missing some. The table includes 200,000 to 300,000 clones, approximately 93% detected once. The source was peripheral blood, collected on day 0 of AZD1222 vaccination. The source of these receptors is an adult in good health.

This clone was observed once. The CDR3 region is CARGTGRVGADTQYF. CDR3 DNA: TGTGCCAGAGGAACGGGGAGGGTCGGCGCAGATACGCAGTATTTT. V usage is TRBV19 and J usage is TRBJ2-3; 7 nucleotides align to TRBD2. This CDR3 region has 15 residues. Germline CDR1 is LNHDA and CDR2 is SQIVND (reference sequence). With 9 bases clipped from V and 4 bases from J, the junction kept 13 bases outside the gene matches.

The chain joins TRBV10-2 to TRBJ2-7; D may be TRBD1 (6 bases). V was shortened by 4 bases and J by 2 bases, with 12 bases between the two germline ends. Germline loops: CDR1 WSHSY, CDR2 SAAADI. The CDR3 covers 14 residues. The CDR3 bases are TGCGCCAGCAGTGGGAGTGGGGGCGCCTACGAGCAGTACTTC. Translating it yields CASSGSGGAYEQYF.

This clone showed up just once. The rearrangement links TRBV5-6 to TRBJ1-1; 8 bases match TRBD1. V was clipped by 5 bases and J by 5 bases; unmatched bases: 8. The CDR3 has 14 amino acids. From germline, CDR1 is SGHDT and CDR2 YYEEEE. The CDR3 nucleotides are TGTGCCAGCAGTCCGGCAGGGGGCCGGACTGAAGCTTTCTTT. Protein product: CASSPAGGRTEAFF.

V usage is TRBV5-4 and J usage is TRBJ2-7; TRBD2 agrees at 13 bases. The CDR3 covers 18 residues. Trimming took 4 bases from V and 2 from J; bases not matched to a gene: 12. Germline V lookup: CDR1 SGHNT, CDR2 YYREEE (reference sequence). CDR3 amino acids: CASSQGQGGLAGTYEQYF. The CDR3 DNA is TGTGCCAGCAGCCAAGGACAGGGGGGACTAGCGGGGACCTACGAGCAGTACTTC.

The gene calls are TRBV7-2 and TRBJ2-1; 10 bases are a match to TRBD2. CDR1 SGHTA and CDR2 FQGNSA come from the germline V gene. The CDR3 length is 15 residues. J lost 3 bases, V lost 2 bases, and 1 base had no gene match. DNA of the CDR3: TGTGCCAGCAGCTTATCTAGCGGGAGCTACAATGAGCAGTTCTTC. Its translation is CASSLSSGSYNEQFF.

J is TRBJ1-2 and V is TRBV6-5, with TRBD1 matching 10 bases. CDR1 MNHEY and CDR2 SVGAGI come from the germline V gene. The CDR3 is made up of 15 amino acids. V was pared by 3 bases and J by 7 bases, with 8 bases of the junction left unmatched. The CDR3 protein is CASSYSGQGIGGYTF. DNA of the CDR3: TGTGCCAGCAGTTATTCGGGACAGGGGATAGGTGGCTACACCTTC.

This rearrangement joins TRBV5-1 to TRBJ2-3; D gene ambiguous. The germline V and J ends were trimmed by 4 bases and 4 bases, with 10 bases remaining between them. Per germline, CDR1 SGHRS and CDR2 YFSETQ. The CDR3 is made up of 13 amino acids. In nucleotides, the CDR3 is TGCGCCAGCAGCCCCCTTCGGGCAGATACGCAGTATTTT. It codes for CASSPLRADTQYF.

This chain joins TRBV4-3 and TRBJ1-1; tentatively, D is TRBD1 (6 bases). Trimming stripped 4 bases from V and 3 bases from J, with 12 bases between. Germline V CDR1 and CDR2: LGHNA, YSLEER. The CDR3 loop spans 14 amino acids. CDR3: CASSRTEGDTEAFF. As DNA, the CDR3 is TGCGCCAGCAGCCGAACGGAGGGGGACACTGAAGCTTTCTTT.

DNA of the CDR3: TGTGCCAGCAGCCTTGGACTAGCGGGAGCGTACGGGGAGCTGTTTTTT. It yields the protein CASSLGLAGAYGELFF. The chain recombines TRBV9 with TRBJ2-2, with 13 bases that match TRBD2. The germline V gene encodes CDR1 SGDLS and CDR2 YYNGEE. The CDR3 runs 16 residues. Losses at the gene ends were 4 bases for V and 7 bases for J; bases not matched to a gene: 7.

The rearrangement links TRBV3-1 (or the pseudogene TRBV3-2) to TRBJ1-4; D is possibly TRBD1 (5 bases). This CDR3 contains 13 residues. V gave up 4 bases and J gave up 4 bases, with 7 bases separating them. Germline V lookup: CDR1 LGHDT, CDR2 YNNKEL (reference sequence). The CDR3 coding sequence is TGTGCCAGCAGCCGGGGGAGTAATGAAAAACTGTTTTTT. This encodes CASSRGSNEKLFF.

This chain links TRBV5-1 with TRBJ1-2; no firm D call. This CDR3 is built from 16 residues. V lost 1 base, J lost 0 bases, and 13 bases lay in between. From germline, CDR1 is SGHRS and CDR2 YFSETQ. The chain's CDR3 is CASSLWFRAANYGYTF. The CDR3 DNA follows: TGCGCCAGCAGCTTGTGGTTTCGGGCAGCTAACTATGGCTACACCTTC.

With regard to this clone: Germline and junction disagree at one end, which may indicate a read error. The rearrangement uses TRBV20-1 and TRBJ2-1; D unresolved. The length of the CDR3 is 11 residues. Germline V lookup: CDR1 DFQATT, CDR2 SNEGSKA (reference sequence). Here the CDR3 DNA reads TGCAGTGCTGCCCGGACCCCTGTGGGCCTCTTC. Encoded protein: CSAARTPVGLF.

This clone was counted a single time. The CDR3: CATRWDLTDTQYF. For the CDR3, the DNA is TGTGCCACCAGGTGGGACCTCACAGATACGCAGTATTTT. This chain joins TRBV2 and TRBJ2-3; D might be TRBD1 or TRBD2, each matching 5 bases. This CDR3 comprises 13 residues. Germline lookup yields CDR1 SNHLY and CDR2 FYNNEI. V lost 10 bases to trimming and J lost 2 bases, with 13 bases between them.

The chain recombines TRBV7-9 with TRBJ1-1; 9 nucleotides line up with TRBD1. The V segment lost 5 bases and the J segment 4 bases; nucleotides outside the gene matches: 5. The germline gives CDR1 SEHNR, CDR2 FQNEAQ (reference sequence). CDR3 length equals 14 residues. The CDR3 region is CASSSSTGGTEAFF. The CDR3 DNA sequence: TGTGCCAGCAGCAGCTCGACAGGGGGCACTGAAGCTTTCTTT.

The CDR3 coding sequence is TGTGCCAGCAGCTTCGCAGGAGGGGGCGATACGCAGTATTTT. Its translation: CASSFAGGGDTQYF. V is TRBV7-9 and J is TRBJ2-3; weak D call: TRBD1 (7 bases). Per germline, CDR1 SEHNR and CDR2 FQNEAQ (reference sequence). The CDR3 is made up of 14 amino acids. The germline V and J ends were trimmed by 3 bases and 6 bases, with 13 bases remaining between them.

The genes are TRBV18 and TRBJ2-1; 8 bases fit TRBD1. The CDR3 totals 14 residues. Trimming removed 2 bases from V and 7 bases from J; junction bases left unmatched: 4. Germline assignment: CDR1 KGHSH and CDR2 LQKENI. The chain's CDR3 is CASSPRQGRNEQFF. The CDR3 DNA is TGTGCCAGCTCACCAAGACAGGGGAGGAATGAGCAGTTCTTC.

The rearrangement uses TRBV28 and TRBJ1-1; D unresolved. Germline V lookup: CDR1 MDHEN, CDR2 SYDVKM. Trimming pared 10 bases from V and 1 base from J, leaving 7 bases between. The CDR3 is made up of 11 amino acids. CDR3 bases: TGTGCCATCGGACGGAACACTGAAGCTTTCTTT. Translated: CAIGRNTEAFF.

This clone was counted only a few times. This sequence joins TRBV14 and TRBJ2-6; the D call may be TRBD1 or TRBD2 (6 bases each). The V gene's germline CDR1 is SGHDN and CDR2 FVKESK. The V end lost 2 bases, the J end lost 9 bases, and 14 bases lay between the germline ends. The CDR3 is 15 residues long. As DNA, the CDR3 is TGTGCCAGCAGCCAAACGGGGGCTGCAAGCAACGTCCTGACTTTC. It yields the protein CASSQTGAASNVLTF.

The chain has TRBV7-2 and TRBJ2-5; maybe TRBD1 (6 bases). Trimming removed 3 bases from V and 1 base from J, with 9 bases in between. CDR1 SGHTA and CDR2 FQGNSA come from the germline V gene. The CDR3 is made up of 14 amino acids. Written as DNA, the CDR3 is TGTGCCAGCAGCTTGGGACATTTCCAAGAGACCCAGTACTTC. Residues: CASSLGHFQETQYF. The full variable domain, rest sourced from reference TRBV7-2 and TRBJ2-5, is GAGVSQSPSNKVTEKGKDVELRCDPISGHTALYWYRQSLGQGLEFLIYFQGNSAPDKSGLPSDRFSAERTGGSVSTLTIQRTQQEDSAVYLCASSLGHFQETQYFGPGTRLLVL.

The chain couples TRBV19 to TRBJ2-7; 11 positions agree with TRBD1. CDR3 length: 15 amino acids. V lost 3 bases, J lost 4 bases, and 5 bases stayed unmatched. CDR1 LNHDA and CDR2 SQIVND come from the germline V gene (reference sequence). CDR3 in DNA: TGTGCCAGTAGTATCTCCGGGACAGGGGGTTACGAGCAGTACTTC. It is translated as CASSISGTGGYEQYF.

The chain links TRBV7-9 to TRBJ2-5; weak D call: TRBD2 (6 bases). The CDR3 has 15 amino acids. The germline V gene has CDR1 SEHNR and CDR2 FQNEAQ (reference sequence). Trimming cost V 4 bases and J 7 bases, with 19 bases left between them. The CDR3 protein is CASSYRTGLYWTQYF. The CDR3 DNA reads as TGTGCCAGCAGCTATAGGACGGGACTCTATTGGACCCAGTACTTC. The full variable domain, its missing parts supplied by reference TRBV7-9 and TRBJ2-5, is DTGVSQNPRHKITKRGQNVTFRCDPISEHNRLYWYRQTLGQGPEFLTYFQNEAQLEKSRLLSDRFSAERPKGSFSTLEIQRTEQGDSAMYLCASSYRTGLYWTQYFGPGTRLLVL.

This clone appeared once. The genes are TRBV28 and TRBJ1-2; D perhaps matches TRBD1 (5 bases). The CDR3 covers 15 residues. V was clipped by 5 bases and J by 4 bases, with 17 bases between them. Germline CDR1 is MDHEN and CDR2 is SYDVKM. This CDR3 reads CASSPQYGAAYGYTF. CDR3 DNA: TGTGCCAGCAGTCCCCAGTATGGGGCAGCCTATGGCTACACCTTC.

In DNA, the CDR3 is TGTGCCAGCAGGAACGCGAACACTGAAGCTTTCTTT. Residues: CASRNANTEAFF. This chain uses TRBV12-3 or TRBV12-4 with TRBJ1-1; D is unclear. This CDR3 has 12 amino acids. V was pared by 6 bases and J by 1 base, with 6 bases between.

The rearrangement joins TRBV28 to TRBJ2-1, with D perhaps TRBD2 (6 bases). The CDR3 sequence is 16 residues long. Looked up from germline, CDR1 is MDHEN and CDR2 is SYDVKM. V lost 0 bases and J lost 0, with 9 bases in between. CDR3 region: CASSLWVGSSYNEQFF. CDR3 in DNA: TGTGCCAGCAGTTTATGGGTCGGGAGCTCCTACAATGAGCAGTTCTTC.

Here the CDR3 reads CASSELVRGNIQYF. In nucleotides, the CDR3 is TGTGCCAGCAGTGAATTAGTCAGGGGAAACATTCAGTACTTC. The chain links TRBV6-1 to TRBJ2-4; TRBD1 is a possible D gene (6 bases). The CDR3 contains 14 residues. Trimming cost V 2 bases and J 6 bases, with 11 bases left between them. CDR1 is MNHNS, CDR2 SASEGT, per germline.

This chain uses TRBV6-1 with TRBJ2-1, with 11 bases aligning to TRBD1. J was trimmed by 8 bases and V by 3 bases; bases with no gene match: 6. The CDR3 loop spans 15 amino acids. CDR1 is MNHNS, CDR2 SASEGT, per germline. This CDR3 is CASSDRDRGKYEQFF. CDR3 coding DNA: TGTGCCAGCAGTGACAGGGACAGGGGGAAGTATGAGCAGTTCTTC.